The rows below give T cell receptor beta chains drawn from one sample of a study of T cell responses to AZD1222 COVID-19 vaccine. Clones were read by immunoSEQ multiplex PCR, and TCRdb kept only the in-frame ones, dropping some. The sample holds about 110,000 clones, 70% to 90% seen once. Here the sequenced sample was peripheral blood, taken 28 days after the second AZD1222 dose. The source is an adult who received the AZD1222 COVID-19 vaccine. CDR3s include the opening cysteine and the closing phenylalanine or tryptophan. D genes are given only for firm matches. Size is omitted from some rows. Given values are once, few, many or a class for expanded clones.

>.|TRBV6-1|TRBJ1-4|.
CASSEARNEKLFF
TGTGCCAGCAGTGAGGCGAGGAATGAAAAACTGTTTTTT
>.|TRBV7-9|TRBJ2-1|.
CASSSRQVDNEQFF
TGTGCCAGCAGCTCTCGACAGGTTGACAATGAGCAGTTCTTC
>.|TRBV18|TRBJ1-5|.
CASSPSSRGKNQPQHF
TGTGCCAGCTCACCGTCTTCCAGGGGCAAAAATCAGCCCCAGCATTTT
>.|TRBV7-8|TRBJ2-2|.
CASSFAGTTGELFF
TGTGCCAGCAGCTTCGCTGGGACCACCGGGGAGCTGTTTTTT
>TRBD2|TRBV11-2|TRBJ2-3|.
CASSQGLAADTQYF
TGTGCCAGCAGCCAGGGACTAGCGGCAGATACGCAGTATTTT
>.|TRBV9|TRBJ2-7|.
CASSSSRGEQYF
TGTGCCAGCAGCTCCTCCCGGGGGGAGCAGTACTTC
>.|TRBV3-1/TRBV3-2|TRBJ2-7|.
CASSQASRCRGPYEQYF
TGTGCCAGCAGCCAAGCGTCTCGGTGCAGGGGCCCCTACGAGCAGTACTTC
>TRBD2|TRBV7-9|TRBJ2-2|.
CASSLNLREGQYTGELFF
TGTGCCAGCAGCTTAAACTTGCGGGAGGGCCAATACACCGGGGAGCTGTTTTTT
>TRBD1|TRBV2|TRBJ2-7|.
CAGSQGQGAIEQYF
TGTGCCGGGTCCCAGGGGCAGGGGGCCATCGAGCAGTACTTC
>.|TRBV28|TRBJ1-2|.
CASSFRTGYYGYTF
TGTGCCAGCAGTTTCCGCACAGGATACTATGGCTACACCTTC
>.|TRBV7-3|TRBJ2-5|.
CASSPASSVKTQYF
TGTGCCAGCAGCCCCGCTTCGAGCGTAAAGACCCAGTACTTC
>.|TRBV28|TRBJ1-1|.
CASSHIVGGVSTEAFF
TGTGCCAGCAGCCATATTGTGGGCGGGGTTAGTACTGAAGCTTTCTTT
>.|TRBV6-5|TRBJ1-3|once
CASRLGGGSGNTIYF
TGTGCCAGCAGGCTAGGGGGGGGCTCTGGAAACACCATATATTTT
>TRBD2|TRBV6-1|TRBJ2-7|.
CASSEEREGAYEQYF
TGTGCCAGCAGTGAAGAGCGGGAGGGGGCCTACGAGCAGTACTTC
>.|TRBV5-1|TRBJ2-3|.
CASRFGSFSTDTQYF
TGCGCCAGCAGATTCGGGTCCTTCAGCACAGATACGCAGTATTTT
>.|TRBV30|TRBJ1-6|.
CAWSVPGSNSPLHF
TGTGCCTGGAGTGTACCCGGTTCTAATTCACCCCTCCACTTT
>.|TRBV28|TRBJ2-7|.
CASSPQGYEQYF
TGTGCCAGCAGTCCCCAGGGTTACGAGCAGTACTTC
>.|TRBV5-1|TRBJ1-6|once
CASSLEGTYLNSPLHF
TGCGCCAGCAGCTTGGAAGGAACCTACCTTAATTCACCCCTCCACTTT
>.|TRBV5-5|TRBJ1-6|.
CASSLEGMNSPLHF
TGTGCCAGCAGCTTGGAGGGTATGAACTCACCCCTCCACTTT
>.|TRBV15|TRBJ1-1|.
CATSRAHRNTEAFF
TGTGCCACCAGCAGAGCCCACAGGAACACTGAAGCTTTCTTT
>.|TRBV3-1/TRBV3-2|TRBJ2-2|.
CASSPTPNTGELFF
TGTGCCAGCAGCCCTACACCCAACACCGGGGAGCTGTTTTTT
>.|TRBV6-2/TRBV6-3|TRBJ2-5|.
CASSPYTGETQYF
TGTGCCAGCAGCCCTTATACGGGTGAGACCCAGTACTTC
>.|TRBV29-1|TRBJ1-1|.
CSVEGAPLGTFF
TGCAGCGTTGAAGGGGCCCCCTTAGGAACTTTCTTT
>.|TRBV9|TRBJ2-7|.
CASSVDAGWAYEQYF
TGTGCCAGCAGCGTAGACGCGGGGTGGGCCTACGAGCAGTACTTC